These 4 T cell receptor beta chains originate from one sample sequenced in a study of blood T cells in healthy people across ages. Combining a sample-barcoded 5' primer with a J-beta primer mix, a second PCR ran for roughly 6 to 12 cycles. MiXCR was run by TCRdb on the 5' RACE reads, yielding one entry per CDR3 protein. Seen here are around 800,000 distinct CDR3 sequences, approximately 48% observed once, and the top ten hold roughly a fifth. Source material: blood. The origin of the receptors is a man in his sixties in good health.

A remark on this clonotype: One junction end does not reproduce the germline sequence, and a read error may be involved. This chain links TRBV4-1 with TRBJ2-1; D is unclear. Germline CDR1 reads MGHRA; CDR2 reads YSYEKL. CDR3 length equals 12 residues. CDR3 nucleotide sequence: TGCGCCAGCAGCCACAAGTTCAATGATCAGTTCTTC. It is translated as CASSHKFNDQFF.

This clonotype was seen only a few times. The V gene is TRBV10-3, the J gene TRBJ1-6; 7 bases agree with TRBD1. V was pared by 0 bases and J by 9 bases, with 8 bases of the junction left unmatched. Per the germline V gene, CDR1 is ENHRY and CDR2 is SYGVKD. This CDR3 comprises 16 residues. The CDR3 here is CAISESLGQATSPLHF. The CDR3 DNA reads TGTGCCATCAGTGAGTCATTAGGACAGGCGACTTCACCCCTCCACTTT.

The chain employs TRBV9 and TRBJ2-3, with D perhaps TRBD1 or TRBD2 (5 bases each). The CDR3 totals 14 residues. The V gene lost 4 bases and the J gene lost 4 bases, with 13 bases spanning the gap. CDR1 and CDR2 (germline): SGDLS, YYNGEE. The CDR3 is CASSTTQGADTQYF. DNA for the CDR3: TGTGCCAGCAGCACAACGCAGGGAGCAGATACGCAGTATTTT.

This clonotype was found many times. The chain is built from TRBV2 and TRBJ2-7; 9 bases line up with TRBD2. This CDR3 contains 15 residues. Per the germline V gene, CDR1 is SNHLY and CDR2 is FYNNEI. V was clipped by 8 bases and J by 3 bases; unmatched bases: 11. The CDR3 nucleotides read TGTGCCAGCGCACGGCTAGCGGGAAAATACTACGAGCAGTACTTC. This gives the protein CASARLAGKYYEQYF.